These 26 T cell receptor beta chains were sequenced from one sample in a study of blood T cell repertoires in COVID-19. Produced via immunoSEQ multiplex PCR; TCRdb's table is partial and in-frame only. The sample includes approximately 380,000 clones, roughly 85% seen only once; the top ten take more than 3%. Input material: peripheral blood. The receptors originated from a woman between 18 and 29 years old with acute or convalescent COVID-19.

The V call is TRBV27, the J call TRBJ1-5; 9 nucleotides match TRBD1. J was trimmed by 4 bases and V by 6 bases; bases with no gene match: 7. The CDR3 length is 15 residues. The germline gives CDR1 MNHEY, CDR2 SMNVEV (reference sequence). This chain's CDR3 is CASSWGTGINQPQHF. CDR3 nucleotides: TGTGCCAGCAGCTGGGGGACAGGGATAAATCAGCCCCAGCATTTT.

CDR3: CSAGTLNTEAFF. The DNA of the CDR3 is TGCAGCGCAGGGACATTGAACACTGAAGCTTTCTTT. V usage is TRBV29-1 and J usage is TRBJ1-1; tentatively, D is TRBD1 (6 bases). The CDR3 has 12 residues. Germline V gene data show CDR1 as SQVTM and CDR2 as ANQGSEA. V was trimmed by 7 bases and J by 0 bases, leaving 9 bases between them.

This chain joins TRBV28 and TRBJ2-5, with D perhaps matching TRBD1 (7 bases). Germline V gene sequence: CDR1 MDHEN, CDR2 SYDVKM. The CDR3 has 15 amino acids. Trimming took 7 bases from V and 4 from J, leaving 19 bases between them. The CDR3 spells CASNQGGRGVETQYF. As DNA, the CDR3 is TGTGCCAGCAACCAAGGGGGCAGGGGGGTAGAGACCCAGTACTTC. Looking up the rest from reference TRBV28 and TRBJ2-5 gives the full variable domain: DVKVTQSSRYLVKRTGEKVFLECVQDMDHENMFWYRQDPGLGLRLIYFSYDVKMKEKGDIPEGYSVSREKKERFSLILESASTNQTSMYLCASNQGGRGVETQYFGPGTRLLVL.

The chain combines TRBV28 with TRBJ1-1; 10 nucleotides line up with TRBD1. The CDR3 is made up of 14 amino acids. CDR1 is MDHEN and CDR2 is SYDVKM in the germline V gene. Losses at the gene ends were 5 bases for V and 4 bases for J; bases not matched to a gene: 4. CDR3 nucleotide sequence: TGTGCCAGCAGTCGGACAGGGGGAAGCACTGAAGCTTTCTTT. As protein: CASSRTGGSTEAFF.

The rearrangement joins TRBV5-1 to TRBJ1-1; TRBD1 matches at 8 bases. The V segment lost 0 bases and the J segment 0 bases; nucleotides outside the gene matches: 4. The CDR3 loop spans 16 amino acids. Germline-derived CDR1 and CDR2 are SGHRS and YFSETQ. The CDR3 nucleotides read TGCGCCAGCAGCTTGGACGGACAGGGAATGAACACTGAAGCTTTCTTT. Protein product: CASSLDGQGMNTEAFF.

This clone was seen more than once but under ten times. V and J are TRBV27 and TRBJ1-6; perhaps TRBD1 as D (6 bases). CDR3 size: 17 residues. V lost 5 bases and J lost 10, with 24 bases in between. Germline V CDR1 and CDR2: MNHEY, SMNVEV (reference sequence). For the CDR3, the DNA is TGTGCCAGCAGTCCCTCGGGGTTGGGGGCTTTCGGATCACCCCTCCACTTT. It specifies CASSPSGLGAFGSPLHF.

J is TRBJ2-1 and V is TRBV7-2; D gene ambiguous. Germline CDR1 and CDR2: SGHTA and FQGNSA. V lost 5 bases and J lost 6, with 8 bases in between. This CDR3 is built from 12 residues. CDR3 bases: TGTGCCAGCAGCCTCCGCGCCAATGAGCAGTTCTTC. It specifies CASSLRANEQFF.

V usage is TRBV7-3 and J usage is TRBJ2-7; TRBD1 agrees at 8 bases. Germline V gene lookup returns CDR1 SGHTA and CDR2 FQGTGA. With 4 bases clipped from V and 3 bases from J, the junction kept 2 bases outside the gene matches. This CDR3 is 13 amino acids long. DNA of the CDR3: TGTGCCAGCAGCTCGGGACAGGACTACGAGCAGTACTTC. Protein product: CASSSGQDYEQYF. The variable domain in full, completed from reference TRBV7-3 and TRBJ2-7, reads GAGVSQTPSNKVTEKGKYVELRCDPISGHTALYWYRQSLGQGPEFLIYFQGTGAADDSGLPNDRFFAVRPEGSVSTLKIQRTERGDSAVYLCASSSGQDYEQYFGPGTRLTVT.

This clone was seen a single time. The rearrangement joins TRBV29-1 to TRBJ1-1, with 8 bases aligning to TRBD1. Trimming at V came to 4 bases and at J to 1 base, leaving 14 bases not matched to a gene. The V gene's germline CDR1 is SQVTM and CDR2 ANQGSEA. The CDR3 loop spans 17 amino acids. The CDR3 sequence is CSVGALDRGAWNTEAFF. The CDR3 DNA follows: TGCAGCGTTGGGGCGCTAGACAGGGGAGCGTGGAACACTGAAGCTTTCTTT. The whole variable domain, filled in from reference TRBV29-1 and TRBJ1-1, reads SAVISQKPSRDICQRGTSLTIQCQVDSQVTMMFWYRQQPGQSLTLIATANQGSEATYESGFVIDKFPISRPNLTFSTLTVSNMSPEDSSIYLCSVGALDRGAWNTEAFFGQGTRLTVV.

J is TRBJ1-3 and V is TRBV5-1, with 7 bases identical to TRBD1. Germline V gene lookup returns CDR1 SGHRS and CDR2 YFSETQ. The CDR3 loop spans 15 amino acids. The J segment lost 2 bases and the V segment lost 4 bases, leaving 6 bases of the junction unmatched. CDR3 amino acids: CASSSTGAAGNTIYF. The DNA for the CDR3 is TGCGCCAGCAGCAGCACAGGGGCCGCTGGAAACACCATATATTTT.

This clone was recorded once. The chain combines TRBV5-1 with TRBJ2-1; TRBD1 matches at 10 bases. V was clipped by 3 bases and J by 8 bases; unmatched bases: 8. Germline V gives CDR1 SGHRS, CDR2 YFSETQ. The length of the CDR3 is 15 residues. CDR3 nucleotide sequence: TGCGCCAGCAGCTCCTGGGACAGGGGTAGGCATGAGCAGTTCTTC. It specifies CASSSWDRGRHEQFF.

The chain combines TRBV12-3 or TRBV12-4 with TRBJ2-1, with TRBD1 matching over 8 bases. V dropped 2 bases and J dropped 15; count of bases not matched to a gene: 6. The CDR3 consists of 12 residues. CDR3 region: CASSLQRQGTFF. CDR3 sequence (DNA): TGTGCCAGCAGTTTACAAAGACAGGGGACGTTCTTC.

V usage is TRBV2 and J usage is TRBJ1-5, with D tentatively TRBD1 (5 bases). The CDR3 runs 14 residues. Germline V gene sequence: CDR1 SNHLY, CDR2 FYNNEI. The V end was cut by 3 bases, the J end by 6 bases, with 12 bases between. CDR3 in amino acids: CASSDEQVVQPQHF. DNA of the CDR3: TGTGCCAGCAGTGACGAACAGGTAGTTCAGCCCCAGCATTTT.

The gene calls are TRBV20-1 and TRBJ1-2, with D unresolved. Per germline, CDR1 DFQATT and CDR2 SNEGSKA (reference sequence). This CDR3 has 13 amino acids. With 3 bases removed from V and 3 bases from J, the gap between germline ends came to 11 bases. DNA of the CDR3: TGCAGTGCTAGTGCGGGGATTTACTATGGCTACACCTTC. Its protein product is CSASAGIYYGYTF.

This clone has only one observation. The gene calls are TRBV11-3 and TRBJ1-3, with a possible D match to TRBD1 (6 bases). The germline gives CDR1 SGHNT, CDR2 YENEEA. This CDR3 spans 13 amino acids. Trimming shortened V by 3 bases and J by 7 bases, and 10 bases separated the two germline ends. The DNA for the CDR3 is TGTGCCAGCAGCTTGGACACAGGGAACACCATATATTTT. Translating gives CASSLDTGNTIYF.

The CDR3 sequence: CASSPTGTISLYGYTF. In DNA, the CDR3 is TGTGCCAGCAGTCCGACAGGGACGATTAGCCTCTATGGCTACACCTTC. V gene TRBV28 combines with J gene TRBJ1-2; TRBD1 matches 7 bases. This CDR3 contains 16 residues. V trimming: 5 bases; J trimming: 4 bases; junction bases outside the gene matches: 13. Germline values: CDR1 MDHEN, CDR2 SYDVKM.

This clone came up once. This chain connects TRBV3-1 (or the pseudogene TRBV3-2) to TRBJ2-1; 9 bases map to TRBD2. This CDR3 comprises 17 residues. V lost 1 base and J lost 8; bases outside the gene matches: 12. Germline lookup yields CDR1 LGHDT and CDR2 YNNKEL (reference sequence). The CDR3 DNA sequence: TGTGCCAGCAGCCAAGGTCCCTCCGGGACTAGCTGGGATGAGCAGTTCTTC. Its protein product is CASSQGPSGTSWDEQFF.

This clone occurred once. The V gene is TRBV30, the J gene TRBJ2-1; 8 bases are shared with TRBD2. Germline V gene data show CDR1 as GTSNPN and CDR2 as SVGIG (reference sequence). The V gene end was trimmed by 4 bases and the J gene end by 3 bases; junction bases not matched to a gene: 11. This CDR3 has 16 amino acids. CDR3 bases: TGTGCCTGGACGCCGCGGGGGGCAGGGAACTACAATGAGCAGTTCTTC. Translating it yields CAWTPRGAGNYNEQFF.

CDR3 in amino acids: CASSYSTGSGELFF. As DNA, the CDR3 is TGTGCCAGCAGTTATTCGACCGGGAGCGGGGAGCTGTTTTTT. V and J are TRBV6-5 and TRBJ2-2, with D possibly TRBD2 on 6 matching bases. The CDR3 has 14 residues. Germline loops: CDR1 MNHEY, CDR2 SVGAGI. The V gene lost 3 bases and the J gene lost 7 bases, with 12 bases spanning the gap.

The V gene is TRBV5-1, the J gene TRBJ2-7, with TRBD1 identical over 12 bases. V gave up 0 bases and J gave up 7 bases; unmatched junction bases: 8. CDR1 and CDR2 from the germline V gene are SGHRS and YFSETQ. This CDR3 is 16 amino acids long. The CDR3 loop is CASSLAPGQGAREQYF. CDR3 coding DNA: TGCGCCAGCAGCTTGGCCCCGGGACAGGGGGCGAGGGAGCAGTACTTC.

This chain joins TRBV7-3 and TRBJ2-3; 7 bases line up with TRBD2. This CDR3 is built from 14 residues. The V gene end was trimmed by 5 bases and the J gene end by 2 bases; junction bases not matched to a gene: 4. The germline V gene encodes CDR1 SGHTA and CDR2 FQGTGA. The CDR3 protein is CASSPGGNTDTQYF. DNA of the CDR3: TGTGCCAGCAGCCCGGGGGGAAACACAGATACGCAGTATTTT.

The CDR3 region has the DNA TGCGCCAGCAGCTTGGTGGCCAGGGTGGGCACTGAAGCTTTCTTT. Translated: CASSLVARVGTEAFF. J is TRBJ1-1 and V is TRBV5-1; possible D gene TRBD1, 5 bases. V gave up 0 bases and J gave up 4 bases, with 13 bases separating them. This CDR3 is built from 15 residues. Germline V lookup: CDR1 SGHRS, CDR2 YFSETQ.

V and J are TRBV4-1 and TRBJ2-2, with D hard to call. This CDR3 comprises 19 residues. Germline lookup yields CDR1 MGHRA and CDR2 YSYEKL. V gave up 1 base and J gave up 0 bases, with 18 bases separating them. The CDR3 DNA reads TGCGCCAGCAGCCAAGGCCGGGTCCTAAACCTCGCGAACACCGGGGAGCTGTTTTTT. Protein sequence: CASSQGRVLNLANTGELFF.

The chain links TRBV3-1 (or the pseudogene TRBV3-2) to TRBJ1-5, with 8 bases fitting TRBD1. CDR1 and CDR2 (germline): LGHDT, YNNKEL (reference sequence). The trim removed 0 bases at V and 7 bases at J, leaving 14 bases unmatched. CDR3 length equals 18 residues. The CDR3 spells CASSQDQSGQGLEQPQHF. The CDR3 DNA reads as TGTGCCAGCAGCCAAGATCAGAGCGGACAGGGCCTGGAACAGCCCCAGCATTTT.

The chain couples TRBV24-1 to TRBJ1-2; D gene ambiguous. V was shortened by 3 bases and J by 7 bases, with 17 bases between the two germline ends. Germline V gene lookup returns CDR1 KGHDR and CDR2 SFDVKD. This CDR3 region has 15 residues. CDR3 sequence (DNA): TGTGCCACCAGTGATCCCGACTCGCCAAGCGGTGGCTACACCTTC. Amino acids: CATSDPDSPSGGYTF.

The chain has TRBV4-1 and TRBJ2-3; TRBD2 might be the D (6 bases). V was pared by 0 bases and J by 4 bases, with 11 bases between. Germline-derived CDR1 and CDR2 are MGHRA and YSYEKL. CDR3 length: 15 residues. In nucleotides, the CDR3 is TGCGCCAGCAGCCAAGATCCGGGACTTCCAGATACGCAGTATTTT. This gives the protein CASSQDPGLPDTQYF.